Described below is a single TCR beta chain sequence and its context. V lost 5 bases and J 5 bases, leaving 15 bases between the germline ends. The CDR3 sequence is 14 residues long. The data were taken from a study of blood T cells in healthy people across ages. Primers used in a second PCR of roughly 6 to 12 cycles were a sample-barcoded 5' primer and a J-beta primer mix. Each CDR3 protein gets one entry after TCRdb re-called the 5' RACE reads with MiXCR. The data show some 1.8 million distinct CDR3 sequences, approximately 39% seen once. The receptor was isolated from a human donor in good health. The rearrangement uses TRBV12-3 or TRBV12-4 and TRBJ2-5; D possibly corresponds to TRBD2 (6 bases). Sequenced material: blood. CDR3 amino acids: CASSPRLDFETQYF. In nucleotides, the CDR3 is TGTGCCAGCAGTCCCCGACTAGATTTTGAGACCCAGTACTTC.